These T cell receptor beta chains were read from a single sample in a study of regulatory T cells in long-lasting Graves disease. One entry per CDR3 protein, called by TCRdb with MiXCR from the multiplex PCR reads. The table includes approximately 400,000 distinct CDR3 sequences, 15% detected once. The same data also contributed to another study, on T cells in Graves' hyperthyroidism and ophthalmopathy.

Source: peripheral blood mononuclear cells (PBMCs), taken at new diagnosis, from a patient treated with antithyroid drugs. The receptors were sampled from a woman in her twenties or thirties with Graves disease. Each CDR3 is given with its conserved first and last residue. A D gene is named only where the DNA matches it firmly. The size entry is marked missing in some rows and otherwise reads once, few, many or a size class.

many,TRBD2,TRBV7-9,TRBJ2-5,CASTDENLSGRARETQYF,TGTGCCAGCACCGACGAAAACCTGTCCGGGAGGGCCCGAGAGACCCAGTACTTC
many,TRBD1,TRBV3-1,TRBJ2-7,CASSRDRDGEQYF,TGTGCCAGCAGCAGGGACAGGGATGGCGAGCAGTACTTC
many,.,TRBV27,TRBJ1-1,CASSYRRENTEAFF,TGTGCCAGCAGTTACAGGAGGGAGAACACTGAAGCTTTCTTT
many,TRBD2,TRBV20-1,TRBJ2-7,CSARVTSGVHEQYF,TGCAGTGCTAGGGTGACTAGCGGTGTCCACGAGCAGTACTTC
many,TRBD1,TRBV12-3/TRBV12-4,TRBJ1-1,CASSSSGTGFGAFF,TGTGCCAGCAGTTCCTCCGGGACAGGGTTTGGAGCTTTCTTT
many,.,TRBV30,TRBJ2-5,CAWSEMGLGETQYF,TGTGCCTGGAGTGAGATGGGACTCGGGGAGACCCAGTACTTC
.,.,TRBV5-1,TRBJ2-1,CASSFDGNNEQFF,TGCGCCAGCAGCTTCGATGGAAACAATGAGCAGTTCTTC
many,.,TRBV30,TRBJ2-3,CAWREWGSTDTQYF,TGTGCCTGGAGGGAGTGGGGTAGCACAGATACGCAGTATTTT
many,.,TRBV12-3/TRBV12-4,TRBJ2-1,CASSPDGEDEQFF,TGTGCCAGCAGTCCCGACGGGGAGGATGAGCAGTTCTTC
many,.,TRBV3-1,TRBJ2-2,CASSQDLLGRAGELFF,TGTGCCAGCAGCCAAGATTTGCTCGGGCGCGCCGGGGAGCTGTTTTTT
few,.,TRBV18,TRBJ2-4,CASFGLGTAKNIQYF,TGTGCCAGCTTTGGGTTGGGCACAGCTAAAAACATTCAGTACTTC
many,.,TRBV27,TRBJ1-5,CASSVGGFQPQHF,TGTGCCAGCAGTGTAGGGGGGTTCCAGCCCCAGCATTTT
.,.,TRBV9,TRBJ1-1,CASSVGGSLSTEAFF,TGTGCCAGCAGCGTAGGCGGCAGCCTCTCCACTGAAGCTTTCTTT
many,.,TRBV7-3,TRBJ2-1,CASSPVGGTLYNEQFF,TGTGCCAGCAGCCCCGTAGGCGGGACACTCTACAATGAGCAGTTCTTC
.,.,TRBV6-9,TRBJ2-7,CASSSPVEEQYF,TGTGCCAGCAGTTCCCCGGTTGAGGAGCAGTACTTC
many,.,TRBV4-1,TRBJ2-7,CASSQDRASWAYEQYF,TGCGCCAGCAGCCAAGATCGGGCTAGCTGGGCCTACGAGCAGTACTTC
many,TRBD2,TRBV13,TRBJ2-3,CASSHQAGWTDTQYF,TGTGCCAGCAGCCACCAAGCGGGATGGACAGATACGCAGTATTTT
.,.,TRBV4-2,TRBJ1-5,CASSQALAFSNQPQHF,TGTGCCAGCAGCCAAGCTCTGGCCTTCTCCAATCAGCCCCAGCATTTT
many,.,TRBV7-8,TRBJ1-1,CASSLIGRQTMNTEAFF,TGTGCCAGCAGCTTAATTGGGCGACAGACGATGAACACTGAAGCTTTCTTT
many,TRBD2,TRBV20-1,TRBJ2-4,CSARDHTSGRVAKNIQYF,TGCAGTGCTAGAGACCATACTAGCGGGAGGGTAGCCAAAAACATTCAGTACTTC
many,.,TRBV7-2,TRBJ2-5,CASSSRDPQETQYF,TGTGCCAGCAGCTCTAGGGATCCCCAAGAGACCCAGTACTTC
.,.,TRBV29-1,TRBJ1-1,CSGSRVLWGTEAFF,TGCAGCGGGAGCAGGGTACTCTGGGGCACTGAAGCTTTCTTT
once,.,TRBV2,TRBJ2-7,CASKRLDGGSYEQYF,TGTGCCAGCAAACGGTTGGACGGGGGATCCTACGAGCAGTACTTC
many,.,TRBV3-1,TRBJ2-7,CASSQFRRLHEQYF,TGTGCCAGCAGCCAATTCCGGAGGCTCCACGAGCAGTACTTC
many,TRBD1,TRBV3-1,TRBJ2-7,CASSQLALTGGEQYF,TGTGCCAGCAGCCAGTTGGCCTTAACAGGGGGCGAGCAGTACTTC
.,TRBD1,TRBV29-1,TRBJ1-1,CSVGTGVTEAFF,TGCAGCGTTGGGACAGGGGTAACTGAAGCTTTCTTT
many,.,TRBV12-3/TRBV12-4,TRBJ1-1,CASSLVGGGTEAFF,TGTGCCAGCAGTTTAGTGGGAGGCGGCACTGAAGCTTTCTTT
many,TRBD1,TRBV9,TRBJ2-5,CASSVDPGGGQETQYF,TGTGCCAGCAGCGTAGACCCAGGGGGTGGCCAAGAGACCCAGTACTTC
many,TRBD1,TRBV24-1,TRBJ1-1,CATSDGQGGAFF,TGTGCCACCAGTGACGGACAGGGGGGAGCTTTCTTT
many,.,TRBV27,TRBJ2-1,CASSMGPYNEQFF,TGTGCCAGCAGTATGGGGCCTTACAATGAGCAGTTCTTC
many,.,TRBV27,TRBJ1-5,CASSFSSTGRNQPQHF,TGTGCCAGCAGTTTTAGTAGTACAGGCCGCAATCAGCCCCAGCATTTT
many,TRBD1,TRBV27,TRBJ2-7,CASRKTGAGYEQYF,TGTGCCAGCAGAAAGACAGGGGCCGGATACGAGCAGTACTTC
many,TRBD2,TRBV11-2,TRBJ2-7,CASSFPSGSSNEQYF,TGTGCCAGCAGCTTCCCTAGCGGGAGTTCCAACGAGCAGTACTTC
many,TRBD1,TRBV3-1,TRBJ1-3,CASSQRQGSGNTIYF,TGTGCCAGCAGCCAACGACAGGGATCTGGAAACACCATATATTTT
many,.,TRBV20-1,TRBJ2-5,CSARGSGAGETQYF,TGCAGTGCTAGAGGGTCGGGGGCTGGGGAGACCCAGTACTTC
.,.,TRBV2,TRBJ2-3,CASRGGAADTQYF,TGTGCCAGCAGAGGGGGGGCGGCAGATACGCAGTATTTT
many,.,TRBV20-1,TRBJ2-3,CSAELRDWSTDTQYF,TGCAGTGCTGAGCTCCGGGACTGGAGCACAGATACGCAGTATTTT
.,.,TRBV6-2/TRBV6-3,TRBJ2-1,CASSPSGGISYNEQFF,TGTGCCAGCAGTCCCTCCGGGGGAATCTCCTACAATGAGCAGTTCTTC
many,.,TRBV24-1,TRBJ1-1,CATSDLQAGFGAFF,TGTGCCACCAGTGATTTGCAAGCGGGGTTCGGAGCTTTCTTT
few,.,TRBV5-1,TRBJ2-5,CASSEGWETQYF,TGCGCCAGCAGTGAGGGGTGGGAGACCCAGTACTTC
many,TRBD2,TRBV30,TRBJ2-7,CAWLLAGVGEQYF,TGTGCCTGGTTACTAGCGGGAGTGGGTGAGCAGTACTTC
few,.,TRBV10-3,TRBJ2-7,CAISESGQAYEQYF,TGTGCCATCAGTGAGTCGGGCCAGGCCTACGAGCAGTACTTC
many,.,TRBV27,TRBJ2-7,CASSYQAGSYEQYF,TGTGCCAGCAGTTACCAGGCCGGATCCTACGAGCAGTACTTC
many,.,TRBV6-5,TRBJ2-2,CASSFRLAGFKTGELFF,TGTGCCAGCAGTTTCCGGTTAGCAGGGTTTAAGACCGGGGAGCTGTTTTTT
few,.,TRBV29-1,TRBJ2-7,CSVRGTPYEQYF,TGCAGCGTTCGCGGGACCCCCTACGAGCAGTACTTC
few,TRBD1,TRBV7-9,TRBJ1-3,CASSFDPGQGFDTIYF,TGTGCCAGCAGCTTTGACCCGGGACAGGGGTTTGACACCATATATTTT
.,.,TRBV10-2,TRBJ2-2,CASSEPGDTGELFF,TGCGCCAGCAGTGAGCCAGGGGACACCGGGGAGCTGTTTTTT
many,TRBD1,TRBV29-1,TRBJ2-5,CSVEPGQFMGETQYF,TGCAGCGTTGAACCGGGACAGTTTATGGGAGAGACCCAGTACTTC
.,TRBD1,TRBV19,TRBJ1-1,CASTRGTGGFTEAFF,TGTGCCAGTACCCGGGGGACAGGGGGCTTTACTGAAGCTTTCTTT
few,.,TRBV13,TRBJ2-3,CASSTPKGRGDTQYF,TGTGCCAGCAGCACCCCCAAGGGCCGTGGGGATACGCAGTATTTT
many,.,TRBV2,TRBJ1-2,CASEGNDYGYTF,TGTGCCAGCGAAGGGAACGACTATGGCTACACCTTC
.,TRBD2,TRBV24-1,TRBJ2-3,CATSDVGLGRSQYF,TGTGCCACCAGTGATGTCGGGCTCGGGAGGTCGCAGTATTTT
few,TRBD1,TRBV3-1,TRBJ1-2,CASSPTGSGTGGSYTF,TGTGCCAGCAGCCCCACAGGATCCGGGACAGGGGGATCCTACACCTTC
.,TRBD2,TRBV6-9,TRBJ2-3,CASSYRPAGVTDTQYF,TGTGCCAGCAGTTATCGCCCAGCGGGGGTCACAGATACGCAGTATTTT